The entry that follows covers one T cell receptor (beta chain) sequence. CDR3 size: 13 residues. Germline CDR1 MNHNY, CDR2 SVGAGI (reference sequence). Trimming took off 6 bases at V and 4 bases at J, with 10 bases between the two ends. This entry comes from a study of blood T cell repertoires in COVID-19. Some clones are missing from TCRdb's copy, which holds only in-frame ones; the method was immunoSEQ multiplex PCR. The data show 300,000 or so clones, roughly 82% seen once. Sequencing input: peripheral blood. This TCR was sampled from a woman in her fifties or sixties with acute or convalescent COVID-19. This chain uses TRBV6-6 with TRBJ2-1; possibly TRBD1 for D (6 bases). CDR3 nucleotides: TGTGCCAGCAGGATGGACAGTTACAATGAGCAGTTCTTC. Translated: CASRMDSYNEQFF.